These 20 T cell receptor beta chains were sequenced from one sample in a study of patients and donors after allogeneic stem cell transplantation (TCRdb year 2020). The receptor library was made with RT-PCR. These reads were obtained on a NextSeq 550. TCRdb handled the public reads itself, with Q25 trimming in fastp and clone calling in MiXCR, and kept productive beta chains. Every entry covers one CDR3 protein and lists the most common genes and DNA from its rows. In all, the sample holds about 40,000 distinct CDR3 sequences, and roughly 30% of those were seen once. About 78% of the sample comes from the top ten. Material for sequencing was blood, either unsorted or a sorted T cell fraction (not recorded which). The source of these receptors is a human donor who was either an allogeneic HSCT recipient or a stem cell or donor lymphocyte infusion donor (not recorded which). It is not recorded whose cells these are; they may come from a transplant donor.

The chain carries TRBV3-1 and TRBJ2-6, with D perhaps matching TRBD1 (6 bases). The V gene lost 9 bases and the J gene lost 3 bases, with 15 bases spanning the gap. The length of the CDR3 is 15 residues. The germline V gene has CDR1 LGHDT and CDR2 YNNKEL (reference sequence). CDR3 in DNA: TGTGCCAGTACAGGGTTGAGGAGTGGGGCCAACGTCCTGACTTTC. Its translation is CASTGLRSGANVLTF.

The gene calls are TRBV10-3 and TRBJ2-3; no clear D. Trimming shortened V by 2 bases and J by 2 bases, and 8 bases separated the two germline ends. CDR3 length: 14 amino acids. CDR1 and CDR2 from the germline V gene are ENHRY and SYGVKD. CDR3 DNA sequence: TGTGCCATCAGTGAGGCTAGACCCACAGATACGCAGTATTTT. This gives the protein CAISEARPTDTQYF.

Only a few counts were recorded for this clonotype. The V call is TRBV7-9, the J call TRBJ2-7; 10 positions agree with TRBD2. The CDR3 loop spans 17 amino acids. Unmatched junction bases numbered 9, after V lost 0 bases and J lost 4 bases. Per germline, CDR1 SEHNR and CDR2 FQNEAQ (reference sequence). CDR3 sequence reads: CASSLAFPSGSMYEQYF. The CDR3 coding sequence is TGTGCCAGCAGCTTAGCGTTTCCTAGCGGGAGTATGTACGAGCAGTACTTC.

About this clonotype itself: One end of the junction fails to match germline, which may point to a read error. The rearrangement joins TRBV2 to TRBJ2-3, with D possibly TRBD2 on 5 matching bases. This CDR3 is 12 amino acids long. Germline V gene data show CDR1 as SNHLY and CDR2 as FYNNEI. The CDR3 DNA follows: TGTGCTCTAGCTTCGGCGGCAGATCCGCAGTATTTT. It translates to CALASAADPQYF. The entire variable domain, with the rest obtained from reference TRBV2 and TRBJ2-3, is as follows: EPEVTQTPSHQVTQMGQEVILRCVPISNHLYFYWYRQILGQKVEFLVSFYNNEISEKSEIFDDQFSVERPDGSNFTLKIRSTKLEDSAMYFCALASAADPQYFGPGTRLTVL.

This clonotype has ten or more counts. The rearrangement links TRBV29-1 to TRBJ1-1; unclear D gene. This CDR3 region has 15 residues. The germline V and J ends were trimmed by 2 bases and 0 bases, with 13 bases remaining between them. Germline V gene data show CDR1 as SQVTM and CDR2 as ANQGSEA. This CDR3 reads CSVEKQRLMNTEAFF. DNA of the CDR3: TGCAGCGTTGAAAAACAGAGGCTTATGAACACTGAAGCTTTCTTT.

This clonotype was observed a handful of times. The chain carries TRBV6-2 or TRBV6-3 and TRBJ1-2, with D maybe TRBD1 (5 bases). CDR1 and CDR2 (germline): MNHEY, SVGEGT. The CDR3 has 14 amino acids. The V end was cut by 0 bases, the J end by 8 bases, with 13 bases between. CDR3 residues: CASSYSTVTGGYTF. CDR3 DNA sequence: TGTGCCAGCAGTTACTCGACAGTAACGGGCGGCTACACCTTC.

This clonotype has a handful of counts. The V and J genes are TRBV20-1 and TRBJ1-4, with D unresolved. V gave up 1 base and J gave up 8 bases, with 17 bases separating them. CDR3 length equals 15 residues. The germline V gene has CDR1 DFQATT and CDR2 SNEGSKA (reference sequence). Written as DNA, the CDR3 is TGCAGTGCTAGAGGGGAGGCCCCTCGGGGAGAAAAACTGTTTTTT. It specifies CSARGEAPRGEKLFF.

The chain couples TRBV3-1 to TRBJ2-7; D unclear. Looked up from germline, CDR1 is LGHDT and CDR2 is YNNKEL (reference sequence). Trimming removed 4 bases from V and 0 bases from J, with 10 bases in between. The CDR3 has 14 residues. CDR3 DNA: TGTGCCAGCAGCCTACAGACCAGCTCCTACGAGCAGTACTTC. Protein sequence: CASSLQTSSYEQYF.

This clonotype showed up just a few times. The chain carries TRBV4-2 and TRBJ1-1; D might be TRBD1 (5 bases). CDR1 LGHNA and CDR2 YNFKEQ come from the germline V gene. V was pared by 0 bases and J by 1 base, with 12 bases between. The CDR3 spans 16 residues. The CDR3 sequence is CASSQDYGAQNTEAFF. The DNA of the CDR3 is TGTGCCAGCAGCCAAGATTATGGGGCCCAGAACACTGAAGCTTTCTTT.

This clonotype occurred once. The gene calls are TRBV29-1 and TRBJ2-1; no definite D call. V dropped 4 bases and J dropped 14 bases, with 12 bases sitting between them. Germline CDR1 SQVTM, CDR2 ANQGSEA. CDR3 length: 10 residues. The CDR3 loop is CSVGPAAEFF. CDR3 DNA sequence: TGCAGCGTTGGGCCGGCGGCGGAGTTCTTC.

This rearrangement joins TRBV10-3 to TRBJ1-6; no firm D call. Germline V gene sequence: CDR1 ENHRY, CDR2 SYGVKD. V was trimmed by 3 bases and J by 6 bases, leaving 3 bases between them. The CDR3 covers 12 residues. The CDR3 DNA reads TGTGCCATCAGTGACCGTAATTCACCCCTCCACTTT. Its translation is CAISDRNSPLHF.

The J gene is TRBJ1-4, the V gene TRBV4-3, with TRBD1 as a possible D gene (5 bases). This CDR3 comprises 16 residues. Trimming stripped 0 bases from V and 8 bases from J, with 16 bases between. CDR1 is LGHNA and CDR2 is YSLEER in the germline V gene. CDR3 bases: TGCGCCAGCAGCCAAGATCGGAAGCGCGGGGGGGAAAAACTGTTTTTT. Residues: CASSQDRKRGGEKLFF.

The rearrangement links TRBV7-3 to TRBJ2-2; D might be TRBD1 (5 bases). The CDR3 loop spans 14 amino acids. V lost 4 bases to trimming and J lost 4 bases, with 10 bases between them. Germline CDR1 SGHTA, CDR2 FQGTGA. CDR3 nucleotides: TGTGCCAGCAGCTCCGGACACTCCACCGGGGAGCTGTTTTTT. Protein: CASSSGHSTGELFF.

This chain connects TRBV4-2 to TRBJ2-2, with TRBD1 matching 8 bases. The ends lost 1 base at V and 5 bases at J; junction bases unmatched: 9. This CDR3 region has 17 residues. The germline V gene encodes CDR1 LGHNA and CDR2 YNFKEQ. CDR3 loop: CASSQVSTGEGTGELFF. The CDR3 DNA reads TGTGCCAGCAGCCAAGTCTCGACAGGGGAAGGTACCGGGGAGCTGTTTTTT.

This clonotype was seen only a few times. The J gene is TRBJ1-5, the V gene TRBV6-6; 11 bases match TRBD1. This CDR3 spans 15 amino acids. V lost 4 bases and J lost 6; bases outside the gene matches: 5. From germline, CDR1 is MNHNY and CDR2 SVGAGI (reference sequence). CDR3 in DNA: TGTGCCAGCAGTTCTTCCGGGACAGGGGGTCAGCCCCAGCATTTT. Protein: CASSSSGTGGQPQHF.

The chain links TRBV3-1 to TRBJ2-7, with D perhaps being TRBD1 or TRBD2 (5 bases each). The CDR3 consists of 18 residues. Germline values: CDR1 LGHDT, CDR2 YNNKEL (reference sequence). The V gene lost 2 bases and the J gene lost 0 bases, with 20 bases spanning the gap. The CDR3 protein is CASSQNPGRGSGSYEQYF. The CDR3 DNA reads TGTGCCAGCAGCCAAAATCCAGGGCGAGGGAGTGGCTCCTACGAGCAGTACTTC.

CDR3 in amino acids: CSARRNPGTGGYNEQFF. The CDR3 DNA is TGCAGTGCTCGCAGAAACCCCGGGACAGGGGGATACAATGAGCAGTTCTTC. The chain employs TRBV20-1 and TRBJ2-1; 11 nucleotides line up with TRBD1. Germline CDR1 is DFQATT and CDR2 is SNEGSKA (reference sequence). Trimming cost V 5 bases and J 4 bases; bases outside gene matches: 13. This CDR3 contains 17 residues.

This clonotype was found a few times. V usage is TRBV7-6 and J usage is TRBJ1-4; unclear D gene. CDR1 SGHVS and CDR2 FNYEAQ come from the germline V gene. The CDR3 is made up of 15 amino acids. V lost 5 bases, J lost 5 bases, and 15 bases lay in between. The CDR3 coding sequence is TGTGCCAGCAGCCCTCGTGCGGGTGCGAATGAAAAACTGTTTTTT. It codes for CASSPRAGANEKLFF.

This clonotype was seen a few times. The chain links TRBV29-1 to TRBJ1-2; no firm D call. Trimming took off 3 bases at V and 13 bases at J, with 12 bases between the two ends. In germline, CDR1 is SQVTM, CDR2 ANQGSEA. The CDR3 spans 10 residues. In DNA form, the CDR3 reads TGCAGCGTTGAGGCAGAGACCCCCACCTTC. This translates into CSVEAETPTF.

V is TRBV6-5 and J is TRBJ2-2, with 7 positions matching TRBD2. The CDR3 contains 13 residues. V gave up 10 bases and J gave up 5 bases; unmatched junction bases: 7. Germline CDR1 and CDR2: MNHEY and SVGAGI. As DNA, the CDR3 is TGTGCCACGCGGGGGTGGACGACCGGGGAGCTGTTTTTT. Translating it yields CATRGWTTGELFF.